These 19 T cell receptor beta chains originate from one sample sequenced in a study of T cell changes during pregnancy in multiple sclerosis. Only in-frame clones appear in the TCRdb table, and some are missing; sequencing was by immunoSEQ multiplex PCR. Of tens of thousands of clones in the sample, roughly 88% were seen once. The sample here was CD4+ T cells from peripheral blood mononuclear cells, taken in the first trimester of pregnancy. The receptors shown here come from a female donor in good health, enrolled as a control in a pregnancy study.

The chain recombines TRBV7-3 with TRBJ2-3; TRBD2 is a possible D gene (6 bases). Germline values: CDR1 SGHTA, CDR2 FQGTGA. V lost 5 bases, J lost 4 bases, and 19 bases lay in between. The CDR3 contains 16 residues. In DNA, the CDR3 is TGTGCCAGCAGCCTATTGGTGGGGGGTTTGGCAGATACGCAGTATTTT. Amino acid sequence: CASSLLVGGLADTQYF.

The V call is TRBV5-1, the J call TRBJ1-2; tentative D call: TRBD1 (5 bases). V dropped 0 bases and J dropped 10 bases, with 13 bases sitting between them. The germline gives CDR1 SGHRS, CDR2 YFSETQ. The CDR3 totals 13 residues. For the CDR3, the DNA is TGCGCCAGCAGCTTGGCCGGGGGGGGTTTCTACACCTTC. This codes for CASSLAGGGFYTF. Variable domain in full (rest from reference TRBV5-1 and TRBJ1-2): KAGVTQTPRYLIKTRGQQVTLSCSPISGHRSVSWYQQTPGQGLQFLFEYFSETQRNKGNFPGRFSGRQFSNSRSEMNVSTLELGDSALYLCASSLAGGGFYTFGSGTRLTVV.

This sequence joins TRBV4-3 and TRBJ1-5; 7 nucleotides align to TRBD1. The V segment lost 0 bases and the J segment 7 bases; nucleotides outside the gene matches: 9. Germline values: CDR1 LGHNA, CDR2 YSLEER. The CDR3 loop spans 16 amino acids. The CDR3 region is CASSQDPRGAGQPQHF. The CDR3 DNA sequence: TGCGCCAGCAGCCAAGACCCCAGGGGGGCTGGGCAGCCCCAGCATTTT.

The chain combines TRBV7-2 with TRBJ1-3; D might be TRBD1 (5 bases). This CDR3 comprises 16 residues. In germline, CDR1 is SGHTA, CDR2 FQGNSA. V was shortened by 5 bases and J by 0 bases, with 14 bases between the two germline ends. This chain's CDR3 is CASSPPGYSSGNTIYF. CDR3 in DNA: TGTGCCAGCAGCCCCCCAGGGTACAGCTCTGGAAACACCATATATTTT.

J is TRBJ2-3 and V is TRBV7-3; tentative D call: TRBD1 (5 bases). V was clipped by 2 bases and J by 2 bases, with 8 bases between them. CDR1 and CDR2 from the germline V gene are SGHTA and FQGTGA. This CDR3 comprises 14 residues. The CDR3 DNA follows: TGTGCCAGCAGCTTAGGGGCTTACACAGATACGCAGTATTTT. Its translation: CASSLGAYTDTQYF.

CDR3 DNA: TGTGCCAGCAGCTTGCGAAGCGGGGGGCAGGAGACCCAGTACTTC. This sequence encodes CASSLRSGGQETQYF. This chain uses TRBV5-8 with TRBJ2-5; 9 bases fit TRBD2. Germline CDR1 SGHTS, CDR2 YDEGEE. This CDR3 spans 15 amino acids. V shed 1 base and J 5 bases; nucleotides not matched to a gene: 6.

The rearrangement uses TRBV5-4 and TRBJ1-6; D unresolved. Trimming shortened V by 4 bases and J by 0 bases, and 14 bases separated the two germline ends. Germline-derived CDR1 and CDR2 are SGHNT and YYREEE (reference sequence). CDR3 length equals 17 residues. CDR3 in DNA: TGTGCCAGCAGCCCCTGGGCCAAACTCTCCTATAATTCACCCCTCCACTTT. Amino acid sequence: CASSPWAKLSYNSPLHF.

The chain employs TRBV6-4 and TRBJ1-2; 9 positions agree with TRBD1. After removal of 6 bases from V and 8 bases from J, the junction contained 7 bases not matched to a gene. The CDR3 runs to 13 residues. Germline CDR1 reads MRHNA; CDR2 reads SNTAGT. The DNA of the CDR3 is TGTGCCAGCAGCTGGGACAGGGTGGACGGCTACACCTTC. Amino acid sequence: CASSWDRVDGYTF.

The chain couples TRBV2 to TRBJ1-6; 9 bases align to TRBD1. In germline, CDR1 is SNHLY, CDR2 FYNNEI. The CDR3 is 11 amino acids. Trimming at V came to 4 bases and at J to 14 bases, leaving 0 bases not matched to a gene. The DNA of the CDR3 is TGTGCCAGCAGTGGGGACAGGGCCCTCCACTTT. Encoded protein: CASSGDRALHF.

The V gene is TRBV12-5, the J gene TRBJ1-1, with 9 bases fitting TRBD1. Per the germline V gene, CDR1 is LGHNT and CDR2 is FRNRAP. This CDR3 has 15 amino acids. V shed 5 bases and J 6 bases; nucleotides not matched to a gene: 10. CDR3 nucleotides: TGTGCTAGTGGTCCACCCGGGACAGGGTATTCTGAAGCTTTCTTT. Translation gives CASGPPGTGYSEAFF.

This clone was recorded once. Written as DNA, the CDR3 is TGTGCCAGCAGTTACTCCTCAGGGATAAATCAGCCCCAGCATTTT. This translates into CASSYSSGINQPQHF. V and J are TRBV6-5 and TRBJ1-5; D may be TRBD1 (5 bases). The CDR3 has 15 residues. Trimming took off 0 bases at V and 4 bases at J, with 10 bases between the two ends. Germline V CDR1 and CDR2: MNHEY, SVGAGI.

V and J are TRBV7-2 and TRBJ2-3; D is uncertain. Germline CDR1 is SGHTA and CDR2 is FQGNSA. Trimming took off 6 bases at V and 3 bases at J, with 10 bases between the two ends. The CDR3 has 13 residues. CDR3 sequence (DNA): TGTGCCAGCAGTCCCTCACAGACAGATACGCAGTATTTT. This gives the protein CASSPSQTDTQYF.

The chain carries TRBV11-2 and TRBJ2-3; tentative D call: TRBD1 (7 bases). V was pared by 1 base and J by 10 bases, with 15 bases between. Germline assignment: CDR1 SGHAT and CDR2 FQNNGV. The CDR3 is made up of 14 amino acids. The CDR3, as DNA: TGTGCCAGCAGCTTAGTCAGGGGGGTCCTCGCGCAGTATTTT. Amino acids: CASSLVRGVLAQYF.

This chain links TRBV4-1 with TRBJ1-4; possibly TRBD1 for D (6 bases). Per germline, CDR1 MGHRA and CDR2 YSYEKL. V was cut by 9 bases and J by 7 bases, with 18 bases left in between. The CDR3 extends over 14 amino acids. The CDR3 reads CASTWGGAGEKLFF. As DNA, the CDR3 is TGCGCCAGTACATGGGGGGGCGCAGGTGAAAAACTGTTTTTT.

The chain employs TRBV11-3 and TRBJ2-7; TRBD1 might be the D (6 bases). V lost 1 base to trimming and J lost 3 bases, with 13 bases between them. The germline CDR1 and CDR2 sequences are SGHNT and YENEEA. The CDR3 has 15 residues. CDR3 in DNA: TGTGCCAGCAGCTTAGGGGATTCAGGGGTCTACGAGCAGTACTTC. Amino acid sequence: CASSLGDSGVYEQYF.

J is TRBJ1-1 and V is TRBV6-1; no reliable D call. The V gene's germline CDR1 is MNHNS and CDR2 SASEGT. This CDR3 contains 13 residues. Trimming took 3 bases from V and 1 from J, leaving 6 bases between them. This chain's CDR3 is CASSEGRNTEAFF. CDR3 nucleotides: TGTGCCAGCAGTGAGGGGAGGAACACTGAAGCTTTCTTT.

The V and J genes are TRBV19 and TRBJ1-2; D uncertain. Trimming shortened V by 5 bases and J by 7 bases, and 17 bases separated the two germline ends. The CDR3 spans 14 residues. Germline V gene lookup returns CDR1 LNHDA and CDR2 SQIVND (reference sequence). CDR3 bases: TGTGCCAGTAGTCCCCGCGGTTCCGGGAGTGGCTACACCTTC. Residues: CASSPRGSGSGYTF.

This sequence joins TRBV30 and TRBJ1-3; 7 bases match TRBD1. The germline V gene encodes CDR1 GTSNPN and CDR2 SVGIG (reference sequence). Trimming at V came to 2 bases and at J to 0 bases, leaving 10 bases not matched to a gene. CDR3 length: 17 amino acids. In DNA, the CDR3 is TGTGCCTGGAGTAGCCTTAGTTACAGGGGCTCTGGAAACACCATATATTTT. Residues: CAWSSLSYRGSGNTIYF.

The V call is TRBV15, the J call TRBJ1-2, with D uncertain. Germline CDR1 LNHNV, CDR2 YYDKDF (reference sequence). Trimming cost V 0 bases and J 7 bases, with 15 bases left between them. CDR3 length: 15 residues. The CDR3 protein is CATSRDMATGGGYTF. The CDR3 DNA follows: TGTGCCACCAGCAGAGATATGGCGACTGGCGGTGGCTACACCTTC.